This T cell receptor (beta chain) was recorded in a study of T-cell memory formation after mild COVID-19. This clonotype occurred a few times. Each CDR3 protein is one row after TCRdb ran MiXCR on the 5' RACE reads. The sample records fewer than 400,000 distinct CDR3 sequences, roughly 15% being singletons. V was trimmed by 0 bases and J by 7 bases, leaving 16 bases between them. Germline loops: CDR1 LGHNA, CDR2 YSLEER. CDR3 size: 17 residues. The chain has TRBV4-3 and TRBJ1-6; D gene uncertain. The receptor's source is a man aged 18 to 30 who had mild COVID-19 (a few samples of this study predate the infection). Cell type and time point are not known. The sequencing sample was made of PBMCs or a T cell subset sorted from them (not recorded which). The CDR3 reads CASSQDSATAWNSPLHF. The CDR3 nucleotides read TGCGCCAGCAGCCAAGATAGCGCTACTGCGTGGAATTCACCCCTCCACTTT.